This is a list of T cell receptor beta chains from one sample in a study of blood T cell repertoires in COVID-19. Produced via immunoSEQ multiplex PCR; TCRdb's table is partial and in-frame only. In the table there are some 240,000 clones, 75% to 85% of which are singletons. Sequenced: peripheral blood. The receptors come from a man aged 50 or older with active or convalescent COVID-19. CDR3s include the opening cysteine and the closing phenylalanine or tryptophan. A D gene is named only where the DNA matches it firmly. Size tells how often a clone was seen (once, few, many) or the class of an expanded clone, and some rows leave it out.

d_gene	v_gene	j_gene	abundance	CDR3aa	CDR3nt
TRBD2	TRBV19	TRBJ2-3	-	CASSMTSGRALDTQYF	TGTGCCAGTAGTATGACTAGCGGGAGGGCCCTGGATACGCAGTATTTT
TRBD1	TRBV28	TRBJ2-7	once	CASSRYRGLYEQYF	TGTGCCAGCAGTAGGTACAGGGGTTTATACGAGCAGTACTTC
-	TRBV27	TRBJ1-2	-	CASSDRAFNYGYTF	TGTGCCAGCTCGGACAGAGCTTTTAACTATGGCTACACCTTC
TRBD1	TRBV5-1	TRBJ2-7	-	CASSYLPGQGYEQYF	TGCGCCAGCAGCTACCTGCCGGGACAGGGCTACGAGCAGTACTTC
-	TRBV5-5	TRBJ2-5	-	CASSLEGVETQYF	TGTGCCAGCAGCTTGGAAGGGGTTGAGACCCAGTACTTC
-	TRBV5-1	TRBJ1-1	-	CASSLYPGMNTEAFF	TGCGCCAGCAGCTTGTATCCGGGTATGAACACTGAAGCTTTCTTT
-	TRBV5-6	TRBJ2-7	-	CASSPRGPGVDEQYF	TGTGCCAGCAGCCCGCGGGGGCCGGGGGTTGACGAGCAGTACTTC
-	TRBV4-2	TRBJ1-2	few	CASREGYGYTF	TGTGCCAGCAGGGAGGGATATGGCTACACCTTC
-	TRBV28	TRBJ1-3	-	CASSTPGQLSGNTIYF	TGTGCCAGCAGTACACCGGGACAACTCTCTGGAAACACCATATATTTT
TRBD2	TRBV6-2/TRBV6-3	TRBJ2-1	-	CASSSPTSFRYNEQFF	TGTGCCAGCAGCTCCCCGACTAGCTTTCGTTACAATGAGCAGTTCTTC
-	TRBV2	TRBJ1-2	-	CASSEAVGTGYTF	TGTGCCAGCAGTGAAGCGGTGGGCACTGGCTACACCTTC